This T cell receptor (beta chain) was sequenced in a study of OX40 agonist ivuxolimab in advanced cancers. As for the study in general: The drug used for patients, ivuxolimab, was an agonistic anti-OX40 (CD134) antibody. Study results and caveats: The authors did not determine the antigen specificity of the expanded peripheral T cells.

Patients were ruled out by autoimmune disease history or systemic immunosuppression. TCRdb keeps only in-frame clones here, not all; method: immunoSEQ multiplex PCR. The table includes under 50,000 clones, 88% detected once. Notes on this clone: Its antigen is unknown.

This clonotype was sampled from an adult with an advanced solid tumor such as melanoma, head and neck, liver or kidney cancer. The sample consisted of CD4+ or CD8+ T cells sorted from blood, taken in a trial of the OX40 agonist ivuxolimab.

Written as DNA, the CDR3 is TGTGCCAGCAGCCCATCATGGGGGCCCTTTGAAGCTTTCTTT. Translation gives CASSPSWGPFEAFF. V usage is TRBV7-3 and J usage is TRBJ1-1, with a possible D match to TRBD1 (6 bases). The CDR3 extends over 14 amino acids. The V gene lost 5 bases and the J gene lost 7 bases, with 17 bases spanning the gap. CDR1 is SGHTA and CDR2 is FQGTGA in the germline V gene.